Listed here are 19 T cell receptor beta chains from one sample, sequenced in a study of blood T cell repertoires in COVID-19. Here immunoSEQ multiplex PCR was the method, and the copy in TCRdb shows in-frame clones only, minus some. The table includes approximately 190,000 clones, about 85% detected once. Source material: peripheral blood. Receptors originate from a human donor in a cohort sampled during active COVID-19.

The J gene is TRBJ2-5, the V gene TRBV9; 13 positions match TRBD2. This CDR3 comprises 17 residues. V lost 4 bases to trimming and J lost 5 bases; unmatched junction nucleotides: 11. The germline gives CDR1 SGDLS, CDR2 YYNGEE. As DNA, the CDR3 is TGTGCCAGCAGCACCCGACTAGCGGGGGGCCTTGGGGAGACCCAGTACTTC. Protein sequence: CASSTRLAGGLGETQYF.

The CDR3, as DNA: TGTGCCAGCAGCTTCATGGAGGGAGGCGAGCAGTACTTC. This translates into CASSFMEGGEQYF. The chain links TRBV7-2 to TRBJ2-7; TRBD2 might be the D (6 bases). The V end was cut by 3 bases, the J end by 6 bases, with 12 bases between. The length of the CDR3 is 13 residues. Per the germline V gene, CDR1 is SGHTA and CDR2 is FQGNSA.

The chain employs TRBV6-2 or TRBV6-3 and TRBJ2-1, with TRBD2 identical over 9 bases. This CDR3 is built from 17 residues. The germline V gene has CDR1 MNHEY and CDR2 SVGEGT. V lost 0 bases to trimming and J lost 4 bases; unmatched junction nucleotides: 7. The CDR3 region is CASSYSPLAGVYNEQFF. CDR3 sequence (DNA): TGTGCCAGCAGTTACTCCCCCTTAGCGGGGGTTTACAATGAGCAGTTCTTC.

J is TRBJ1-1 and V is TRBV6-4; D is possibly TRBD1 (6 bases). The germline V gene encodes CDR1 MRHNA and CDR2 SNTAGT. Deletions cut 2 bases from V and 10 bases from J, with 14 bases between. The CDR3 extends over 13 amino acids. The CDR3 protein is CASSDRPGVGAFF. As DNA, the CDR3 is TGTGCCAGCAGTGACCGCCCAGGGGTAGGAGCTTTCTTT.

J is TRBJ2-2 and V is TRBV4-1; no clear D. From germline, CDR1 is MGHRA and CDR2 YSYEKL. The CDR3 is 14 amino acids. V shed 1 base and J shed 6 bases, with 9 bases lying between them. Here the CDR3 reads CASSQVRQSGELFF. The CDR3 DNA follows: TGCGCCAGCAGCCAAGTAAGACAATCCGGGGAGCTGTTTTTT.

This clone showed up just a few times. CDR3 DNA: TGTGCCAGCAGCTTGGTGGGACAGAACATTCAGTACTTC. Amino acid sequence: CASSLVGQNIQYF. The chain employs TRBV5-5 and TRBJ2-4; 7 positions agree with TRBD1. V shed 0 bases and J 7 bases; nucleotides not matched to a gene: 1. This CDR3 contains 13 residues. The germline gives CDR1 SGHKS, CDR2 YYEKEE (reference sequence). The full variable domain, in which reference TRBV5-5 and TRBJ2-4 provide the parts outside the CDR3, is DAGVTQSPTHLIKTRGQQVTLRCSPISGHKSVSWYQQVLGQGPQFIFQYYEKEERGRGNFPDRFSARQFPNYSSELNVNALLLGDSALYLCASSLVGQNIQYFGAGTRLSVL.

The chain recombines TRBV3-1 (or the pseudogene TRBV3-2) with TRBJ2-3; 7 bases match TRBD1. CDR1 is LGHDT and CDR2 is YNNKEL in the germline V gene (reference sequence). V lost 4 bases to trimming and J lost 2 bases; unmatched junction nucleotides: 6. This CDR3 region has 15 residues. The DNA for the CDR3 is TGTGCCAGCAGCCTAAGACAGGGTTCCACAGATACGCAGTATTTT. Translated: CASSLRQGSTDTQYF.

V usage is TRBV4-2 and J usage is TRBJ2-3; TRBD1 matches at 11 bases. Germline V gene lookup returns CDR1 LGHNA and CDR2 YNFKEQ. The junction had 4 bases not matched to a gene; V was cut back by 1 base and J by 4 bases. The CDR3 runs to 16 residues. CDR3 loop: CASSQAGTGGSDTQYF. The CDR3 DNA reads as TGTGCCAGCAGCCAAGCAGGGACAGGGGGTTCAGATACGCAGTATTTT.

The chain is built from TRBV2 and TRBJ2-5; 12 bases fit TRBD1. CDR3 length: 15 amino acids. Germline CDR1 and CDR2: SNHLY and FYNNEI. J gave up 4 bases and V 5 bases, and 5 bases lay outside the gene matches. The CDR3 is CASSPGTGGGETQYF. The CDR3 bases are TGTGCCAGCAGTCCCGGGACAGGGGGCGGAGAGACCCAGTACTTC.

This clone appeared a single time. The chain is built from TRBV28 and TRBJ1-2; D ambiguous. The CDR3 is 12 amino acids. V shed 5 bases and J shed 4 bases, with 8 bases lying between them. The germline gives CDR1 MDHEN, CDR2 SYDVKM. This chain's CDR3 is CASSAIGYGYTF. The CDR3, as DNA: TGTGCCAGCAGTGCAATCGGCTATGGCTACACCTTC.

V is TRBV18 and J is TRBJ1-2; D is undetermined. Germline assignment: CDR1 KGHSH and CDR2 LQKENI. This CDR3 has 13 amino acids. Trimming left V 2 bases short and J 8 bases short, with 12 bases between. The DNA for the CDR3 is TGTGCCAGCTCACCAACCTCCCTGCGGGGCTACACCTTC. It yields the protein CASSPTSLRGYTF.

This chain uses TRBV5-1 with TRBJ2-2, with no clear D. The germline V gene has CDR1 SGHRS and CDR2 YFSETQ. The germline V and J ends were trimmed by 5 bases and 4 bases, with 15 bases remaining between them. CDR3 size: 15 residues. The CDR3 bases are TGCGCCAGCAGTTACGAACTTTTAACCACCGGGGAGCTGTTTTTT. Translating it yields CASSYELLTTGELFF.

V is TRBV18 and J is TRBJ2-1, with D perhaps TRBD2 (5 bases). This CDR3 has 17 amino acids. Germline lookup yields CDR1 KGHSH and CDR2 LQKENI. The V and J ends lost 3 bases and 3 bases respectively, with 18 bases between them. This CDR3 is CASSPSPGSIFYNEQFF. The CDR3 DNA follows: TGTGCCAGCTCACCTTCCCCGGGGAGTATTTTCTACAATGAGCAGTTCTTC.

The chain employs TRBV19 and TRBJ1-5; D ambiguous. Germline V gene lookup returns CDR1 LNHDA and CDR2 SQIVND (reference sequence). Between the trimmed V and J ends, which lost 3 bases and 9 bases, there was a span of 9 bases. This CDR3 spans 12 amino acids. The CDR3 spells CASSIPLGPQHF. The CDR3 region has the DNA TGTGCCAGTAGTATCCCCCTAGGGCCCCAGCATTTT. Using reference TRBV19 and TRBJ1-5 for the parts outside the CDR3, the full variable domain is DGGITQSPKYLFRKEGQNVTLSCEQNLNHDAMYWYRQDPGQGLRLIYYSQIVNDFQKGDIAEGYSVSREKKESFPLTVTSAQKNPTAFYLCASSIPLGPQHFGDGTRLSIL.

V and J are TRBV29-1 and TRBJ2-3; no firm D call. Germline CDR1 is SQVTM and CDR2 is ANQGSEA. The length of the CDR3 is 15 residues. Trimming took off 5 bases at V and 2 bases at J, with 17 bases between the two ends. CDR3 coding DNA: TGCAGCGTTCGCCGAGGCAGAGAGTTCACAGATACGCAGTATTTT. Its translation: CSVRRGREFTDTQYF.

This chain joins TRBV7-3 and TRBJ2-3; tentatively, D is TRBD1 (5 bases). V was pared by 1 base and J by 3 bases, with 8 bases between. Germline V gene lookup returns CDR1 SGHTA and CDR2 FQGTGA. The CDR3 covers 14 residues. CDR3 nucleotides: TGTGCCAGCAGCTTAATGGGGCCTACAGATACGCAGTATTTT. This translates into CASSLMGPTDTQYF.

The chain links TRBV20-1 to TRBJ1-6; D is ambiguous. Germline-derived CDR1 and CDR2 are DFQATT and SNEGSKA (reference sequence). The V gene lost 5 bases and the J gene lost 2 bases, with 7 bases spanning the gap. The CDR3 has 13 amino acids. CDR3 residues: CSAGGAYNSPLHF. The CDR3 DNA follows: TGCAGTGCTGGTGGCGCCTATAATTCACCCCTCCACTTT.

This chain connects TRBV19 to TRBJ1-5, with TRBD1 matching over 7 bases. Germline assignment: CDR1 LNHDA and CDR2 SQIVND (reference sequence). V shed 5 bases and J 0 bases; nucleotides not matched to a gene: 7. The CDR3 has 16 residues. In nucleotides, the CDR3 is TGTGCCAGTAGTCCCCCGACAGGGAATAGCAATCAGCCCCAGCATTTT. It is translated as CASSPPTGNSNQPQHF.

In its sample, this clone was seen once. This chain joins TRBV7-2 and TRBJ2-7; weak D call: TRBD1 (6 bases). Germline CDR1 reads SGHTA; CDR2 reads FQGNSA. CDR3 length: 16 amino acids. The ends were cut back, 5 bases at V and 0 bases at J, with 17 bases in the middle. CDR3 in amino acids: CASSRTRDKSSYEQYF. DNA for the CDR3: TGTGCCAGCAGCCGGACCCGGGACAAGAGCTCCTACGAGCAGTACTTC. Full variable domain (rest looked up from reference TRBV7-2 and TRBJ2-7): GAGVSQSPSNKVTEKGKDVELRCDPISGHTALYWYRQSLGQGLEFLIYFQGNSAPDKSGLPSDRFSAERTGGSVSTLTIQRTQQEDSAVYLCASSRTRDKSSYEQYFGPGTRLTVT.